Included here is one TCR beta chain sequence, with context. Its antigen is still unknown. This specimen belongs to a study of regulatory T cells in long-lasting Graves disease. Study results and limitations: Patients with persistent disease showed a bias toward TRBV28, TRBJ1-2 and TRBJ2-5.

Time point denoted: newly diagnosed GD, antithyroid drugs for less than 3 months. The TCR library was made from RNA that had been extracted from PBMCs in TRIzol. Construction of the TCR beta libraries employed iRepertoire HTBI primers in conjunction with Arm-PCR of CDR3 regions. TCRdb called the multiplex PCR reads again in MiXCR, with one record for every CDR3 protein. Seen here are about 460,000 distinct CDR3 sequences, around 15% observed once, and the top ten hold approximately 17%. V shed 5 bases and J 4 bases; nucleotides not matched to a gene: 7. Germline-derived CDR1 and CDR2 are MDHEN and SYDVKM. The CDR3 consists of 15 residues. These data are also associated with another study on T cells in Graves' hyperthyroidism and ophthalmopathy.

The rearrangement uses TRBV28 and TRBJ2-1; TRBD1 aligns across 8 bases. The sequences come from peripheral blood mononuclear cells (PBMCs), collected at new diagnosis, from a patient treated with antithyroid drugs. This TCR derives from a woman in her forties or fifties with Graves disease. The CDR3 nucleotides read TGTGCCAGCAGTATCGGACAGGGTATATACAATGAGCAGTTCTTC. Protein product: CASSIGQGIYNEQFF.